This TCR beta chain appears in the sequencing data of a study of vaccination effects on CD4 cells after COVID-19. In the ViraFEST assay, antigen-specific CD4+ clonotypes were identified by expansion after peptide-pool stimulation. Culture lasted around eleven days before CD4+ T cell isolation. Each participant was given two doses of one vaccine (BNT162b2 or mRNA-1273). Cells had half their medium changed to IL-2 medium on days 3 and 7. The V end was cut by 0 bases, the J end by 4 bases, with 9 bases between. Germline V gene data show CDR1 as LGHNA and CDR2 as YSLEER. The CDR3 is 14 residues long. Profiled with immunoSEQ multiplex PCR; TCRdb holds only in-frame clones, not every one. Counted here are about 12,000 clones, over 60% occurring once; the ten biggest clones make up 8% to 10%. Relative to its sample, this clone is medium-sized. What it recognizes is unknown.

This clonotype was obtained from a human donor who received a COVID-19 vaccine. This sequence joins TRBV4-3 and TRBJ1-1; D call uncertain. This specimen was CD4+ T cells from PBMCs cultured with SARS-CoV-2 spike peptides, taken after COVID-19 vaccination. The CDR3 DNA follows: TGCGCCAGCAGCCAAGATGGTGCTGGCACTGAAGCTTTCTTT. Its protein is CASSQDGAGTEAFF.